Presented here are 5 T cell receptor beta chains from one specimen sequenced in a study of blood T cell repertoires in COVID-19. Repertoires were generated with immunoSEQ multiplex PCR, while TCRdb's copy carries only in-frame clones and drops some. The data contain fewer than 85,000 clones, roughly 89% of them seen just once; the ten biggest clones take up roughly 4.4%. Sequencing input: peripheral blood. Receptors were obtained from a man in his fifties with active COVID-19.

V and J are TRBV5-1 and TRBJ1-2; 7 bases line up with TRBD1. This CDR3 has 13 residues. V lost 7 bases and J lost 2; bases outside the gene matches: 5. The germline V gene encodes CDR1 SGHRS and CDR2 YFSETQ. The CDR3 region is CASGQERNYGYTF. For the CDR3, the DNA is TGCGCCAGCGGACAGGAGAGGAACTATGGCTACACCTTC.

This chain uses TRBV28 with TRBJ2-3, with D possibly TRBD2 on 6 matching bases. Trimming took 5 bases from V and 0 from J, leaving 18 bases between them. The CDR3 runs to 17 residues. Germline lookup yields CDR1 MDHEN and CDR2 SYDVKM. The CDR3 region is CASSARRWGESTDTQYF. CDR3 in DNA: TGTGCCAGCAGTGCCCGCCGGTGGGGGGAGAGCACAGATACGCAGTATTTT.

J is TRBJ1-1 and V is TRBV28; D remains ambiguous. Looked up from germline, CDR1 is MDHEN and CDR2 is SYDVKM. V was pared by 8 bases and J by 2 bases, with 15 bases between. The CDR3 has 14 residues. The CDR3 sequence is CASPGPTLNTEAFF. In nucleotides, the CDR3 is TGTGCCAGCCCGGGTCCAACACTAAACACTGAAGCTTTCTTT.

V is TRBV6-5 and J is TRBJ1-5; D is uncertain. Trimming took off 5 bases at V and 6 bases at J, with 11 bases between the two ends. Germline V gene data show CDR1 as MNHEY and CDR2 as SVGAGI. The CDR3 has 13 residues. CDR3 sequence: CASSREGRQPQHF. The CDR3 DNA reads TGTGCCAGCAGTAGGGAGGGCCGTCAGCCCCAGCATTTT.

This clone appeared a few times. J is TRBJ2-3 and V is TRBV6-4; D is possibly TRBD1 (5 bases). V shed 2 bases and J shed 3 bases, with 6 bases lying between them. Germline V lookup: CDR1 MRHNA, CDR2 SNTAGT. This CDR3 is built from 13 residues. This CDR3 is CASSDRGTDTQYF. CDR3 nucleotide sequence: TGTGCCAGCAGTGACAGGGGAACAGATACGCAGTATTTT.